The next 32 T cell receptor beta chains were all read from a single sample in a study of blood T cell repertoires in COVID-19. Here immunoSEQ multiplex PCR was the method, and the copy in TCRdb shows in-frame clones only, minus some. The sample has about 91,000 clones; around 88% are singletons. Sequencing was done on a sample of peripheral blood. The receptors were gathered from a woman in her 70s with acute or convalescent COVID-19.

V gene TRBV19 combines with J gene TRBJ2-7, with 12 bases fitting TRBD2. The CDR3 is 15 amino acids. The germline CDR1 and CDR2 sequences are LNHDA and SQIVND (reference sequence). The V gene end was trimmed by 3 bases and the J gene end by 3 bases; junction bases not matched to a gene: 3. The CDR3 DNA reads as TGTGCCAGTAGTATTTCACTAGCGGGAGGCTACGAGCAGTACTTC. Encoded protein: CASSISLAGGYEQYF.

The J gene is TRBJ2-7, the V gene TRBV6-5; 8 nucleotides line up with TRBD2. Per germline, CDR1 MNHEY and CDR2 SVGAGI. There are 15 residues in the CDR3. V gave up 2 bases and J gave up 0 bases; unmatched junction bases: 3. CDR3 in amino acids: CASSYAGTSSYEQYF. CDR3 DNA sequence: TGTGCCAGCAGTTACGCCGGGACTAGCTCCTACGAGCAGTACTTC.

The V call is TRBV3-1 (or the pseudogene TRBV3-2), the J call TRBJ2-7; D may be TRBD2 (6 bases). The CDR3 totals 13 residues. Per germline, CDR1 LGHDT and CDR2 YNNKEL (reference sequence). Trimming removed 1 base at V and 7 bases at J, with 11 bases between. DNA of the CDR3: TGTGCCAGCAGCCAAGTGCGGGGTCAGGAGCAGTACTTC. Translating gives CASSQVRGQEQYF.

The rearrangement links TRBV5-1 to TRBJ1-2; possibly TRBD1 for D (5 bases). V shed 0 bases and J shed 8 bases, with 11 bases lying between them. Germline V gene sequence: CDR1 SGHRS, CDR2 YFSETQ. The CDR3 extends over 13 amino acids. The CDR3 nucleotides read TGCGCCAGCAGCTTGGCTGACAGCCTGGGCTACACCTTC. This encodes CASSLADSLGYTF.

The rearrangement links TRBV23-1 to TRBJ1-5; 7 positions match TRBD1. TRBV23-1 is designated an ORF whose function remains uncertain. V dropped 10 bases and J dropped 6; count of bases not matched to a gene: 12. This CDR3 region has 14 residues. The CDR3: CANLQGRPSQPQHF. The CDR3 DNA reads TGCGCCAACCTACAGGGGAGGCCCAGTCAGCCCCAGCATTTT.

V and J are TRBV20-1 and TRBJ2-1; 8 positions agree with TRBD2. With 3 bases clipped from V and 4 bases from J, the junction kept 11 bases outside the gene matches. This CDR3 comprises 16 residues. Germline CDR1 is DFQATT and CDR2 is SNEGSKA (reference sequence). The CDR3 sequence is CSASLAGGTTYNEQFF. CDR3 DNA sequence: TGCAGTGCTAGTCTCGCGGGGGGCACGACATACAATGAGCAGTTCTTC.

This chain links TRBV6-5 with TRBJ2-7; 9 bases match TRBD1. The V gene end was trimmed by 7 bases and the J gene end by 1 base; junction bases not matched to a gene: 8. The germline V gene has CDR1 MNHEY and CDR2 SVGAGI. The CDR3 contains 15 residues. The CDR3 DNA follows: TGTGCCAGCAAAGGGTGGACAGGGGATTCCTACGAGCAGTACTTC. It specifies CASKGWTGDSYEQYF.

The chain combines TRBV5-5 with TRBJ2-7, with TRBD2 matching 10 bases. Germline loops: CDR1 SGHKS, CDR2 YYEKEE (reference sequence). The CDR3 is 15 residues long. Trimming removed 3 bases from V and 7 bases from J; junction bases left unmatched: 10. CDR3 in amino acids: CASSSRGTSDGEQYF. The CDR3 DNA follows: TGTGCCAGCAGCTCACGAGGGACTAGCGATGGGGAGCAGTACTTC.

This chain connects TRBV15 to TRBJ2-1, with 10 bases that match TRBD2. V was pared by 1 base and J by 7 bases, with 7 bases of the junction left unmatched. Germline V CDR1 and CDR2: LNHNV, YYDKDF (reference sequence). The CDR3 sequence is 16 residues long. The CDR3 DNA reads TGTGCCACCAGCAGAGTTCTACTAGCGGGGAATAATGAGCAGTTCTTC. Translated, it gives CATSRVLLAGNNEQFF.

This sequence joins TRBV27 and TRBJ2-3; perhaps TRBD2 as D (6 bases). With 5 bases removed from V and 0 bases from J, the gap between germline ends came to 15 bases. CDR1 is MNHEY and CDR2 is SMNVEV in the germline V gene (reference sequence). CDR3 length equals 16 residues. The CDR3 loop is CASSRGAGRSTDTQYF. CDR3 DNA sequence: TGTGCCAGCAGTCGCGGGGCGGGGAGGAGCACAGATACGCAGTATTTT.

The genes are TRBV6-5 and TRBJ2-1, with 9 bases lining up with TRBD1. Germline lookup yields CDR1 MNHEY and CDR2 SVGAGI. There are 15 residues in the CDR3. V was pared by 6 bases and J by 3 bases, with 6 bases of the junction left unmatched. CDR3 sequence (DNA): TGTGCCAGCAGATGGGGACAGGGAAGCTACAATGAGCAGTTCTTC. Its protein is CASRWGQGSYNEQFF.

The chain links TRBV6-1 to TRBJ2-3, with D perhaps TRBD2 (5 bases). This CDR3 contains 15 residues. Germline assignment: CDR1 MNHNS and CDR2 SASEGT. The V end was cut by 1 base, the J end by 5 bases, with 13 bases between. Here the CDR3 DNA reads TGTGCCAGCAGTGAAGATCCGGGGTTGGTAGATACGCAGTATTTT. Protein sequence: CASSEDPGLVDTQYF.

The genes are TRBV18 and TRBJ2-7; 7 bases line up with TRBD2. J lost 1 base, V lost 6 bases, and 12 bases had no gene match. CDR3 size: 16 residues. Germline V gene sequence: CDR1 KGHSH, CDR2 LQKENI. The CDR3 loop is CASSLQSGTHSYEQYF. The CDR3 nucleotides are TGTGCCAGCTCGCTCCAGAGCGGGACCCATTCCTACGAGCAGTACTTC.

The chain employs TRBV28 and TRBJ1-6; 10 nucleotides match TRBD1. Germline V lookup: CDR1 MDHEN, CDR2 SYDVKM. The CDR3 has 12 amino acids. The CDR3 sequence is CATGQGNSPLHF. As DNA, the CDR3 is TGTGCTACGGGACAGGGGAATTCACCCCTCCACTTT.

There are a few counts of this clone. This sequence joins TRBV5-4 and TRBJ1-2; tentatively, D is TRBD1 (6 bases). The length of the CDR3 is 14 residues. V was trimmed by 4 bases and J by 5 bases, leaving 15 bases between them. Germline loops: CDR1 SGHNT, CDR2 YYREEE (reference sequence). CDR3 sequence reads: CASSRWGLGYGYTF. CDR3 nucleotide sequence: TGTGCCAGCAGCCGATGGGGGCTGGGATATGGCTACACCTTC. Full variable domain (remainder filled in from reference TRBV5-4 and TRBJ1-2): ETGVTQSPTHLIKTRGQQVTLRCSSQSGHNTVSWYQQALGQGPQFIFQYYREEENGRGNFPPRFSGLQFPNYSSELNVNALELDDSALYLCASSRWGLGYGYTFGSGTRLTVV.

CDR3 in amino acids: CASSQDLRGSDYGYTF. In DNA, the CDR3 is TGTGCCAGCAGCCAGGACCTCAGGGGAAGCGACTATGGCTACACCTTC. The rearrangement links TRBV3-1 (or the pseudogene TRBV3-2) to TRBJ1-2; D might be TRBD1 (6 bases). V lost 3 bases and J lost 3, with 17 bases in between. The CDR3 is 16 amino acids. Per germline, CDR1 LGHDT and CDR2 YNNKEL (reference sequence).

This clone was recorded a few times. The rearrangement links TRBV10-1 to TRBJ2-2; 7 nucleotides align to TRBD1. The V gene end was trimmed by 6 bases and the J gene end by 4 bases; junction bases not matched to a gene: 8. The CDR3 covers 15 residues. Looked up from germline, CDR1 is WNHNN and CDR2 is SYGVQD (reference sequence). Here the CDR3 reads CASSVENRGTGELFF. The CDR3, as DNA: TGCGCCAGCAGCGTAGAGAACAGGGGCACCGGGGAGCTGTTTTTT.

The CDR3 nucleotides read TGCGCCAGCAATTCGGGGGGCGGCTCTGGAAACACCATATATTTT. The encoded protein is CASNSGGGSGNTIYF. This chain links TRBV5-1 with TRBJ1-3, with D possibly TRBD1 on 6 matching bases. The CDR3 is made up of 15 amino acids. V was cut by 6 bases and J by 0 bases, with 13 bases left in between. Germline CDR1 SGHRS, CDR2 YFSETQ.

The V call is TRBV3-1 (or the pseudogene TRBV3-2), the J call TRBJ1-4; TRBD1 agrees at 7 bases. CDR3 length: 14 residues. Losses at the gene ends were 4 bases for V and 8 bases for J; bases not matched to a gene: 7. The V gene's germline CDR1 is LGHDT and CDR2 YNNKEL (reference sequence). The CDR3 sequence: CASSLRTGREKLFF. The CDR3 nucleotides read TGTGCCAGCAGCCTTCGGACAGGTCGGGAAAAACTGTTTTTT.

The V call is TRBV6-6, the J call TRBJ2-7, with TRBD2 matching over 11 bases. The ends lost 5 bases at V and 3 bases at J; junction bases unmatched: 6. Germline V gives CDR1 MNHNY, CDR2 SVGAGI (reference sequence). This CDR3 has 15 amino acids. CDR3 bases: TGTGCCAGCAGTCACAGACTAGCGGGAATCTACGAGCAGTACTTC. It is translated as CASSHRLAGIYEQYF.

This chain joins TRBV13 and TRBJ2-3, with 7 bases that match TRBD1. The germline CDR1 and CDR2 sequences are PRHDT and FYEKMQ (reference sequence). Germline trimming cut 10 bases from V and 1 base from J; bases unmatched to any gene: 8. The CDR3 is made up of 14 amino acids. Here the CDR3 DNA reads TGTGCCATCCCCGGACAGGTTCGCACAGATACGCAGTATTTT. It translates to CAIPGQVRTDTQYF.

The sample holds one count of this clone. J is TRBJ1-1 and V is TRBV9; 10 bases align to TRBD1. The ends lost 4 bases at V and 6 bases at J; junction bases unmatched: 9. Germline CDR1 reads SGDLS; CDR2 reads YYNGEE. CDR3 length: 15 residues. The CDR3 sequence: CASSPQDRGLAEAFF. DNA for the CDR3: TGTGCCAGCAGCCCACAGGACAGGGGGTTAGCTGAAGCTTTCTTT.

V gene TRBV2 combines with J gene TRBJ1-1, with 10 bases aligning to TRBD1. The CDR3 is 11 residues long. V shed 6 bases, J shed 10 bases, and the junction held 2 bases outside the gene matches. Germline-derived CDR1 and CDR2 are SNHLY and FYNNEI. CDR3 DNA: TGTGCCAGCAGGACAGGGGGCGCAGCTTTCTTT. It yields the protein CASRTGGAAFF.

The J gene is TRBJ2-5, the V gene TRBV10-2, with 8 bases matching TRBD2. This CDR3 region has 13 residues. Germline trimming cut 6 bases from V and 3 bases from J; bases unmatched to any gene: 3. Germline CDR1 WSHSY, CDR2 SAAADI. In nucleotides, the CDR3 is TGCGCCAGCAGAATGGGACTAGAAGAGACCCAGTACTTC. Protein product: CASRMGLEETQYF.

This clone showed up just once. V is TRBV18 and J is TRBJ2-5, with 7 bases that match TRBD2. CDR3 length: 15 residues. Germline CDR1 and CDR2: KGHSH and LQKENI. V trimming: 0 bases; J trimming: 4 bases; junction bases outside the gene matches: 5. The CDR3 loop reads CASSPPERTRETQYF. The DNA for the CDR3 is TGTGCCAGCTCACCACCTGAAAGGACTAGAGAGACCCAGTACTTC.

The rearrangement uses TRBV9 and TRBJ2-3, with 11 bases fitting TRBD2. V dropped 4 bases and J dropped 4; count of bases not matched to a gene: 11. The germline V gene encodes CDR1 SGDLS and CDR2 YYNGEE. CDR3 length equals 17 residues. This CDR3 reads CASSSRGSGGGSDTQYF. The CDR3 DNA sequence: TGTGCCAGCAGCTCCCGGGGTAGCGGGGGGGGATCAGATACGCAGTATTTT. The complete variable domain, with remaining parts taken from reference TRBV9 and TRBJ2-3, reads DSGVTQTPKHLITATGQRVTLRCSPRSGDLSVYWYQQSLDQGLQFLIQYYNGEERAKGNILERFSAQQFPDLHSELNLSSLELGDSALYFCASSSRGSGGGSDTQYFGPGTRLTVL.

The V and J genes are TRBV15 and TRBJ1-5; the match to TRBD1 covers 7 bases. Germline V lookup: CDR1 LNHNV, CDR2 YYDKDF (reference sequence). This CDR3 is 14 amino acids long. J lost 7 bases, V lost 5 bases, and 8 bases had no gene match. CDR3 residues: CATSHPGQRQPQHF. The CDR3 region has the DNA TGTGCCACCAGCCACCCGGGACAGCGGCAGCCCCAGCATTTT.

The rearrangement links TRBV4-1 to TRBJ1-1; TRBD1 matches 7 bases. Germline CDR1 MGHRA, CDR2 YSYEKL. J lost 2 bases, V lost 1 base, and 13 bases had no gene match. The CDR3 has 18 amino acids. CDR3 coding DNA: TGCGCCAGCAGCCAAGGCCGCAATGTACAGGGGACCAACACTGAAGCTTTCTTT. Translation: CASSQGRNVQGTNTEAFF.

This chain links TRBV30 with TRBJ1-5, with D possibly TRBD1 on 5 matching bases. The ends were cut back, 2 bases at V and 7 bases at J, with 12 bases in the middle. Germline V gene lookup returns CDR1 GTSNPN and CDR2 SVGIG (reference sequence). The CDR3 length is 13 residues. In DNA, the CDR3 is TGTGCCTGGAGTTTGCAGGGCGGCCAGCCCCAGCATTTT. It yields the protein CAWSLQGGQPQHF.

The chain recombines TRBV14 with TRBJ2-7, with D possibly matching TRBD1 (6 bases). Trimming pared 4 bases from V and 3 bases from J, leaving 19 bases between. Germline CDR1 reads SGHDN; CDR2 reads FVKESK. There are 16 residues in the CDR3. The CDR3 protein is CASSRSRGTKDYEQYF. In DNA form, the CDR3 reads TGTGCCAGCAGCCGAAGCAGGGGAACTAAGGACTACGAGCAGTACTTC.

The chain combines TRBV29-1 with TRBJ2-3; 9 bases are a match to TRBD2. V gave up 6 bases and J gave up 4 bases; unmatched junction bases: 14. CDR3 length: 16 residues. The germline CDR1 and CDR2 sequences are SQVTM and ANQGSEA. CDR3 DNA sequence: TGCAGCGTGGGCCAGGGGTGGCGGGGGGGCCCAGATACGCAGTATTTT. Amino acids: CSVGQGWRGGPDTQYF.

The chain is built from TRBV27 and TRBJ2-5; perhaps TRBD2 as D (6 bases). Germline V CDR1 and CDR2: MNHEY, SMNVEV (reference sequence). The CDR3 covers 14 residues. V lost 1 base and J lost 5, with 11 bases in between. The CDR3 DNA reads as TGTGCCAGCAGTTTATATGCGGGGTATGAGACCCAGTACTTC. This translates into CASSLYAGYETQYF.